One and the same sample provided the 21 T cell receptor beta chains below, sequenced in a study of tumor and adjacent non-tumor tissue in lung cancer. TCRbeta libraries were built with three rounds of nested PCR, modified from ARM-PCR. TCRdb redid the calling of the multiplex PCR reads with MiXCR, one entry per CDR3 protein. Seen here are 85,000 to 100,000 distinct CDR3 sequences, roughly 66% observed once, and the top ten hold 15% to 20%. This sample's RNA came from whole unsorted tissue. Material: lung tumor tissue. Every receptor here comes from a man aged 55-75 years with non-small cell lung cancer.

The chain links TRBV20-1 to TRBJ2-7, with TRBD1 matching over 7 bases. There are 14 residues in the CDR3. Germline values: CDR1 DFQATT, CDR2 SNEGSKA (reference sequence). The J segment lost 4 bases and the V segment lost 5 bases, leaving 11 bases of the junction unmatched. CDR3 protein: CSAQDGTEVYEQYF. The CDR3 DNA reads TGCAGTGCTCAGGACGGGACAGAGGTTTACGAGCAGTACTTC.

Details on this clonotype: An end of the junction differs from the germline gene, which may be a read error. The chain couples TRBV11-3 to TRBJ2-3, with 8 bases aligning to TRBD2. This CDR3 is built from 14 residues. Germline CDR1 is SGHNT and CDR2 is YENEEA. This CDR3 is CANSSRTSSDTHYF. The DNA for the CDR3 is TGTGCCAACAGCTCGAGGACTAGCTCGGATACGCACTATTTT.

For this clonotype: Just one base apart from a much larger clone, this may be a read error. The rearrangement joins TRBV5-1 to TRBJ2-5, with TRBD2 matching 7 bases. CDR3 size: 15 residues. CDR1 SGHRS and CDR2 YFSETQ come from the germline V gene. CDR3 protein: CTSSLATSDQETQYF. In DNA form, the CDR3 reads TGCACCAGCAGCTTGGCCACTAGCGACCAAGAGACCCAGTACTTC.

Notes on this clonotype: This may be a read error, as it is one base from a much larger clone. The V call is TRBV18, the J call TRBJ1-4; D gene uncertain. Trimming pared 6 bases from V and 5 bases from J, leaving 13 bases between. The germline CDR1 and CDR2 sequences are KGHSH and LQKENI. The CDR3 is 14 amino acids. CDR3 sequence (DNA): TGTGCCAGCTCTCCCTGGACCTCCAATGAAAAACTGTTTTTT. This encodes CASSPWTSNEKLFF. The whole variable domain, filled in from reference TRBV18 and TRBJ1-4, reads NAGVMQNPRHLVRRRGQEARLRCSPMKGHSHVYWYRQLPEEGLKFMVYLQKENIIDESGMPKERFSAEFPKEGPSILRIQQVVRGDSAAYFCASSPWTSNEKLFFGSGTQLSVL.

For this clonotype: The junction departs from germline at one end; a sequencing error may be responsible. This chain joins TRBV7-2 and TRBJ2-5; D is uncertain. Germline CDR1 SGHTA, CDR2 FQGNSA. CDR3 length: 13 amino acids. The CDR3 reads CTSSKARQEPQYF. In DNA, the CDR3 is TGTACCAGCAGCAAGGCCCGTCAAGAGCCCCAGTACTTC. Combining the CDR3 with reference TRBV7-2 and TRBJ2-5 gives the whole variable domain GAGVSQSPSNKVTEKGKDVELRCDPISGHTALYWYRQSLGQGLEFLIYFQGNSAPDKSGLPSDRFSAERTGGSVSTLTIQRTQQEDSAVYLCTSSKARQEPQYFGPGTRLLVL.

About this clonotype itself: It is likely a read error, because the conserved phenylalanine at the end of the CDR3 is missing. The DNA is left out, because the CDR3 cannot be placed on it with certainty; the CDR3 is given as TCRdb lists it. The CDR3 loop is CAGGWDRARYERYL. The chain employs TRBV28 and TRBJ2-7; the D call in the table, TRBD1, was not verified against the DNA. The CDR3 extends over 14 residues, inclusive of both ends. CDR1 and CDR2 from the germline V gene are MDHEN and SYDVKM.

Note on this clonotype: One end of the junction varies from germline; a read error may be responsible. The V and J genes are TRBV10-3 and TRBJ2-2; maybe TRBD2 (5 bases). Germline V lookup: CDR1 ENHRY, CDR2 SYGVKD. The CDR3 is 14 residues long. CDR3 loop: CAISVGSSIGELFF. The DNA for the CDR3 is TGTGCCATCAGTGTTGGGTCCTCCATTGGGGAGTTGTTTTTT.

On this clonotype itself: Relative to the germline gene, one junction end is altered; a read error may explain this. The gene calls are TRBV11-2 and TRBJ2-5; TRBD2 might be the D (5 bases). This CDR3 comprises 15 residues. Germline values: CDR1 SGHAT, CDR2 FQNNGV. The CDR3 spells CASTLVPPGGETQYF. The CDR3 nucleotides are TGTGCCAGCACCTTAGTCCCACCAGGAGGAGAGACCCAGTATTTC.

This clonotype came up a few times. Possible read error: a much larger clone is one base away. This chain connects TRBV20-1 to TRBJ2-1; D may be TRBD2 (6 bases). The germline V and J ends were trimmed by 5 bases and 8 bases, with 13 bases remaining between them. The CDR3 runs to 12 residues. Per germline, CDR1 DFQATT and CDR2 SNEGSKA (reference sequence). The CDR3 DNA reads TGCAGTGCTGGGGGACTGAACGATGAGCAGTTCTTC. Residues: CSAGGLNDEQFF.

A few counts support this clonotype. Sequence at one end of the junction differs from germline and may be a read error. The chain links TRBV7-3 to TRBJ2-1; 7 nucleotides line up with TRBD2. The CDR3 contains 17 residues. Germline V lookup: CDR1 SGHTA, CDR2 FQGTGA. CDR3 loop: CVSSLSGGSISYNEQFF. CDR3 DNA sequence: TGTGTCAGCAGCTTAAGCGGCGGGAGCATATCCTACAATGAGCAGTTCTTC.

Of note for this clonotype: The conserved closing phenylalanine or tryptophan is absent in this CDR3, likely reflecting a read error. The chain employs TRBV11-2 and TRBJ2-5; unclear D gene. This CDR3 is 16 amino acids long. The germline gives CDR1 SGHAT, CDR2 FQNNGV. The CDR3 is CASSLHGPAVQATQYL. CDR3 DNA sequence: TGTGCCAGCAGCTTACACGGACCAGCCGTCCAAGCGACCCAGTACCTC.

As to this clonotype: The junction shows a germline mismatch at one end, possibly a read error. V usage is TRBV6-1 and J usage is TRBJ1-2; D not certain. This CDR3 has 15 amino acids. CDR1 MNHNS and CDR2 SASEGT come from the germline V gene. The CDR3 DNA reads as TGTGCCAGCAGTGAATTACGGCAGAGAAACTATGGTTACACCTTC. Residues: CASSELRQRNYGYTF.

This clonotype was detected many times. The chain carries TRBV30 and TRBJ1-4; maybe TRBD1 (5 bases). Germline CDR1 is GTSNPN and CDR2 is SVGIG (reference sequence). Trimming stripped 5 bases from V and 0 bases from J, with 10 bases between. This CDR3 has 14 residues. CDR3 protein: CAWCRESTNEKLFF. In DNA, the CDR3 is TGTGCCTGGTGCAGGGAGTCAACTAATGAAAAACTGTTTTTT.

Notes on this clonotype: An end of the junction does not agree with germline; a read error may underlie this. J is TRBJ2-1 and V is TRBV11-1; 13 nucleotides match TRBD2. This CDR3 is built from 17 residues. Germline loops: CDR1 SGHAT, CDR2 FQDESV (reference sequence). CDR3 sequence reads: CASSSGLAGPSYNEQLF. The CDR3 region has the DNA TGTGCCAGCAGCTCGGGACTAGCGGGGCCTTCCTACAATGAGCAGTTATTC.

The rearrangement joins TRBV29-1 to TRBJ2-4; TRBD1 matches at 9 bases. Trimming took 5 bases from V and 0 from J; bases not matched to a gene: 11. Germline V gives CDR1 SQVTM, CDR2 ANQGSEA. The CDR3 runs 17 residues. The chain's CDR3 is CSVRLIGTGRAKNIQYF. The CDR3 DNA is TGCAGCGTTCGTCTTATCGGGACAGGGAGAGCCAAAAACATTCAGTACTTC.

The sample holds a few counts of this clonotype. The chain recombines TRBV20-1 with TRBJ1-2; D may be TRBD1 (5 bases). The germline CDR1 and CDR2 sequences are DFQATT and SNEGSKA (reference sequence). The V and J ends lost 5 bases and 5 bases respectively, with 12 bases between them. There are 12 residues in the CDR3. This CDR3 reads CSASDTPYGYTF. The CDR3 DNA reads TGCAGTGCTTCGGACACCCCTTATGGCTACACCTTC.

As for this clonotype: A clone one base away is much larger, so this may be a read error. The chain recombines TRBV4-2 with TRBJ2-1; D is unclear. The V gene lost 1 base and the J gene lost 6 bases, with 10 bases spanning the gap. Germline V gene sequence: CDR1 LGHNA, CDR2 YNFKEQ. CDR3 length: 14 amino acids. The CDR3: CASSQGWTLNEQFF. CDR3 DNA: TGTGCCAGCAGCCAAGGTTGGACCCTCAATGAGCAGTTCTTC.

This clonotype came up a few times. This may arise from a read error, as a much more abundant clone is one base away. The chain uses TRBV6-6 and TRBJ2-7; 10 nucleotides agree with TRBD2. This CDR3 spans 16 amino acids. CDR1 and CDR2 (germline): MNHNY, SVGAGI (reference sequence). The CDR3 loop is CASSSIQRGGVYEQCF. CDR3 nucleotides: TGTGCCAGCAGCTCTATACAGCGGGGGGGCGTATACGAGCAGTGCTTC.

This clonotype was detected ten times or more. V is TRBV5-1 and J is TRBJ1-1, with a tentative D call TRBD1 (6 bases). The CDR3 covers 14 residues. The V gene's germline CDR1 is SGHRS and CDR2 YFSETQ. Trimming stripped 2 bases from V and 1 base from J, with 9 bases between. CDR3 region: CASSLQTGNTEAFF. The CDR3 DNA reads TGCGCCAGCAGCTTACAGACAGGGAACACTGAAGCTTTCTTT.

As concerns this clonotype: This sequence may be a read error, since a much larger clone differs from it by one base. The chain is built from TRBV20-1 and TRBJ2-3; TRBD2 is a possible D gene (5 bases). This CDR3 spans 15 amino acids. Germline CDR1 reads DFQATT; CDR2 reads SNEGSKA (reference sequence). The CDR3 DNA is TGCAGTGCTAGGCCCCGTCGGGGAAGAGCAGAAACGCAGTATTTT. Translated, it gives CSARPRRGRAETQYF.

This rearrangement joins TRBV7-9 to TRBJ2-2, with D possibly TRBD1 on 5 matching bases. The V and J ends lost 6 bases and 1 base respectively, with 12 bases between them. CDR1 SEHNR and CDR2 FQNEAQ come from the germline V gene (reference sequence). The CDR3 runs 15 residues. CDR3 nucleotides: TGTGCCAGCAGTCGACAGTACCAGAACACCGGGGAGCTGTTTTTT. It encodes CASSRQYQNTGELFF.